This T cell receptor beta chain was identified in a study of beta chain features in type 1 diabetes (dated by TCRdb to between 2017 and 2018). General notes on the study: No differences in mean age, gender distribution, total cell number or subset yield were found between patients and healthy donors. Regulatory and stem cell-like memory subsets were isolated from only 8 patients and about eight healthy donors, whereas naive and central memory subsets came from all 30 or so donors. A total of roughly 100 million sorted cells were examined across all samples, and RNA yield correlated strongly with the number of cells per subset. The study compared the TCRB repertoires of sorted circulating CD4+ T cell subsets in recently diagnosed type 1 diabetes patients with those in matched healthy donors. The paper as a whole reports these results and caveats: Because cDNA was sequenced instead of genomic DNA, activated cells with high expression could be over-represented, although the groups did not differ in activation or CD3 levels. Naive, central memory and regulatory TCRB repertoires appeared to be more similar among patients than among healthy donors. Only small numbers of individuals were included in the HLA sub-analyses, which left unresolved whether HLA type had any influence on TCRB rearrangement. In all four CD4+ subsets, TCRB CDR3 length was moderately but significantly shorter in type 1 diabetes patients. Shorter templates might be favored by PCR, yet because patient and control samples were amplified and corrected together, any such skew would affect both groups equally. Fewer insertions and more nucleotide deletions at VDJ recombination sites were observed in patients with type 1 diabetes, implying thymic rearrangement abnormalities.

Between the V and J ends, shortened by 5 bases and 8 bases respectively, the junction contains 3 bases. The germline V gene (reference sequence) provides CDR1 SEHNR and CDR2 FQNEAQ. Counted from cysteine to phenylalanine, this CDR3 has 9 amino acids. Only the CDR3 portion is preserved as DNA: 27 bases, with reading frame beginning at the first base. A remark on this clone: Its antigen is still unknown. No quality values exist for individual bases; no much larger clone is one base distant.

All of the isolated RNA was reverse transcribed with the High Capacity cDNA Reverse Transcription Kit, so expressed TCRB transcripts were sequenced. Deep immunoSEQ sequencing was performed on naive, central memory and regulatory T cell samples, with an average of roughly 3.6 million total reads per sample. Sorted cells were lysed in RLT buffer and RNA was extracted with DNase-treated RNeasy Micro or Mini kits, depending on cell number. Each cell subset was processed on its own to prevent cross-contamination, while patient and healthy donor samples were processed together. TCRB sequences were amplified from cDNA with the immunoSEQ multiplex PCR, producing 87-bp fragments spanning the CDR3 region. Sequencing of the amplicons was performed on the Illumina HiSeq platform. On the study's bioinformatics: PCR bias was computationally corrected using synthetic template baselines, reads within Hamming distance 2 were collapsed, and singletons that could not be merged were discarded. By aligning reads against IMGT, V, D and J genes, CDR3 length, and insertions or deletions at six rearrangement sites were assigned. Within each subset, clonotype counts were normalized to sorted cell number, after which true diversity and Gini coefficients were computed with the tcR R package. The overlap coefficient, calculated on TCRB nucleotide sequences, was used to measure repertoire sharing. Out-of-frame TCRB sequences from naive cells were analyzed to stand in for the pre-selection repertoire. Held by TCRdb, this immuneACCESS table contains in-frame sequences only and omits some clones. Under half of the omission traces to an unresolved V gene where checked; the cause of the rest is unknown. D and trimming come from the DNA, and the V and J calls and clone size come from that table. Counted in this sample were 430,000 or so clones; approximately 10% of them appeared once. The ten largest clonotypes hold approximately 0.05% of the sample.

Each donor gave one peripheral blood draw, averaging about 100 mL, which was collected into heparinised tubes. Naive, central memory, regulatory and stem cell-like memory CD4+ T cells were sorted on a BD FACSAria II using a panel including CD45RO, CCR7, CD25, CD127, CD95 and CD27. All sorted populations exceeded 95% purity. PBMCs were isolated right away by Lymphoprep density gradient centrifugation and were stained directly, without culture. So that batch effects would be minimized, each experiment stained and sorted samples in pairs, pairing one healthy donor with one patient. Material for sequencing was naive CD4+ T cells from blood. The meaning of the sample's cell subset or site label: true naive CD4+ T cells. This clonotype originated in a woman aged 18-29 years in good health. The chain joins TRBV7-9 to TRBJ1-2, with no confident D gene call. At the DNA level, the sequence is TGTGCCAGCAGCGCCGGCTACACCTTC. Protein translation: CASSAGYTF.